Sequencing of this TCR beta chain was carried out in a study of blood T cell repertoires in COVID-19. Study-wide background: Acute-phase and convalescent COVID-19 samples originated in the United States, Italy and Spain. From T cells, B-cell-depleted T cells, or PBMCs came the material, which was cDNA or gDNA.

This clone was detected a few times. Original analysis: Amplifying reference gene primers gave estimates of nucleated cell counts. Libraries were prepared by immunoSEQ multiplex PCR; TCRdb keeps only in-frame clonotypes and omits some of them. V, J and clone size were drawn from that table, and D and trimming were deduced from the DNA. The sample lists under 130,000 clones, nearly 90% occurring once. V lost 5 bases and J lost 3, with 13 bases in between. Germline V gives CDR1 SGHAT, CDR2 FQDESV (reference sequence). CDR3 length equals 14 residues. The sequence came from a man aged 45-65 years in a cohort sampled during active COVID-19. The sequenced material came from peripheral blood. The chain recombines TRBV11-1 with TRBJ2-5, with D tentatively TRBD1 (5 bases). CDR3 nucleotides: TGTGCCAGCAGCACCTCCCCAGGGAAAGAGACCCAGTACTTC. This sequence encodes CASSTSPGKETQYF.